The T cell receptor beta chain described here comes from a study of T-cell memory formation after mild COVID-19. Study information: There were largely donor-specific TCR clusters.

TCRdb re-called the 5' RACE reads with MiXCR, one entry per CDR3 protein. The data hold 450,000 or so distinct CDR3 sequences, with 15% to 20% observed a single time. This clonotype was counted only a few times. Its antigen is currently unknown. This CDR3 is built from 15 residues. Trimming cost V 3 bases and J 5 bases, with 17 bases left between them. Study-wide points: The study found contracting CD4+ clones mainly in CM and EM and contracting CD8+ clones in EMRA. Day 37-peaking second-wave clones had unconfirmed SARS-CoV-2 specificity. Among clones contracting day 15 to 85, CD4/CD8 was balanced, whereas later expanders leaned CD4+.

The sequencing input was PBMCs or a T cell subset sorted from them (not recorded which). The chain couples TRBV12-3 or TRBV12-4 to TRBJ2-7; no definite D call. This clonotype originated in an adult woman who had mild COVID-19 (a few samples of this study predate the infection). Cell type and time point are not known. The DNA of the CDR3 is TGTGCCAGCAGTTTCTACGGCTCCACCGCTCACGAGCAGTACTTC. It yields the protein CASSFYGSTAHEQYF.